These T cell receptor beta chains were read from a single sample in a study of T cell changes during pregnancy in multiple sclerosis. Some clones are missing from TCRdb's copy, which holds only in-frame ones; the method was immunoSEQ multiplex PCR. The sample lists 20,000 to 25,000 clones, more than 80% seen once, with around 8% in the top ten. The source material was CD8+ T cells from peripheral blood mononuclear cells, sampled in the first trimester of pregnancy. The receptors were sampled from a female donor in good health, enrolled as a control in a pregnancy study. Both conserved end residues are part of each CDR3. Some rows have no size entry. The others give once, few or many, or a class for an expanded clone.

j_call: TRBJ2-5; clone_size: NA; v_call: TRBV4-3; cdr3_aa: CASSQGTSRETQYF
j_call: NA; clone_size: NA; v_call: TRBV10-3; cdr3_aa: CAIKRLQATYEQYF
j_call: TRBJ2-7; clone_size: NA; v_call: TRBV10-3; cdr3_aa: CAIATGQSGDYEQYF
j_call: TRBJ1-1; clone_size: once; v_call: TRBV5-4; cdr3_aa: CASSQGAGKLIFSASF
j_call: TRBJ1-5; clone_size: NA; v_call: TRBV9; cdr3_aa: CASSGGDSSNQPQHF
j_call: TRBJ1-1; clone_size: NA; v_call: TRBV27; cdr3_aa: CASSTGTGALNTEAFF
j_call: TRBJ1-1; clone_size: NA; v_call: TRBV28; cdr3_aa: CASSWIPGDRGPNTEAFF
j_call: TRBJ1-1; clone_size: NA; v_call: TRBV5-1; cdr3_aa: CASSSQQGLEAEAFF
j_call: TRBJ1-1; clone_size: NA; v_call: TRBV15; cdr3_aa: CATRAGGFGAFF
j_call: NA; clone_size: NA; v_call: TRBV4-1; cdr3_aa: CASSQRTSGSYEQYF
j_call: TRBJ1-2; clone_size: NA; v_call: TRBV4-3; cdr3_aa: CASSQRQGMAYGYTF
j_call: TRBJ2-1; clone_size: few; v_call: TRBV7-7; cdr3_aa: CASSQQYSSYNEQFF
j_call: TRBJ2-1; clone_size: NA; v_call: TRBV4-1; cdr3_aa: CASSPEGRNEQFF
j_call: TRBJ2-2; clone_size: NA; v_call: TRBV4-2; cdr3_aa: CASSQLEDTGELFF
j_call: TRBJ2-7; clone_size: NA; v_call: TRBV9; cdr3_aa: CASSVADRAHEQYF
j_call: TRBJ2-7; clone_size: NA; v_call: TRBV15; cdr3_aa: CATSRDSTGGYEQYF
j_call: TRBJ1-2; clone_size: once; v_call: TRBV4-3; cdr3_aa: CASSQTVVSDGYTF
j_call: TRBJ1-1; clone_size: once; v_call: TRBV7-9; cdr3_aa: CASSPSPTQPNTEAFF
j_call: TRBJ2-7; clone_size: NA; v_call: TRBV7-9; cdr3_aa: CASSPRGEDEQYF
j_call: TRBJ2-2; clone_size: NA; v_call: TRBV4-1; cdr3_aa: CASSQDQSMDREYTGELFF
j_call: TRBJ2-5; clone_size: few; v_call: TRBV4-3; cdr3_aa: CASSPSIVAGLRETQYF
j_call: TRBJ2-1; clone_size: once; v_call: TRBV6-5; cdr3_aa: CASSQGGNEQFF
j_call: TRBJ1-4; clone_size: NA; v_call: TRBV27; cdr3_aa: CASSPGTVTGRLFF
j_call: TRBJ2-3; clone_size: NA; v_call: TRBV6-1; cdr3_aa: CASVGPSVNTQYF
j_call: TRBJ2-7; clone_size: NA; v_call: TRBV27; cdr3_aa: CASSLGASYEQYF
j_call: TRBJ2-7; clone_size: NA; v_call: TRBV13; cdr3_aa: CASSSGLAYEQYF
j_call: TRBJ2-7; clone_size: NA; v_call: TRBV19; cdr3_aa: CASSITGSFSYEQYF
j_call: TRBJ2-5; clone_size: NA; v_call: TRBV4-3; cdr3_aa: CASSQGVAGKETQYF
j_call: TRBJ1-1; clone_size: NA; v_call: TRBV27; cdr3_aa: CASSSSTGGRWKAEAFF
j_call: TRBJ1-5; clone_size: NA; v_call: TRBV5-8; cdr3_aa: CASSLQGTGAHQPQHF
j_call: TRBJ2-1; clone_size: NA; v_call: TRBV15; cdr3_aa: CATSRDRGNEQFF
j_call: TRBJ2-7; clone_size: NA; v_call: TRBV6-1; cdr3_aa: CASHQGETYEQYF
j_call: TRBJ1-5; clone_size: NA; v_call: TRBV16; cdr3_aa: CASSLLGGNQPQHF
j_call: TRBJ1-2; clone_size: NA; v_call: TRBV23-1; cdr3_aa: CARGPTEYYGYTF
j_call: TRBJ2-7; clone_size: NA; v_call: TRBV27; cdr3_aa: CASSGYRGAYEQYF
j_call: TRBJ1-2; clone_size: NA; v_call: TRBV19; cdr3_aa: CASSSRGQRYGYTF
j_call: TRBJ2-3; clone_size: NA; v_call: TRBV4-2; cdr3_aa: CASSQEASRGTDTQYF